Listed below are T cell receptor beta chains from one sample, sequenced in a study of blood T cell repertoires in COVID-19. Sequencing used immunoSEQ multiplex PCR; TCRdb keeps in-frame clones, though not all of them. The repertoire holds hundreds of thousands of clones, with 80% to 90% as singletons. What was sequenced was peripheral blood. The receptors were gathered from a woman aged 45 to 65 with COVID-19, enrolled during active disease. The CDR3 runs from the conserved cysteine through the conserved F or W. D genes are given only for firm matches. The size of a clone is reported for some rows only, either as once, few or many, or as a class for expanded clones.

J: TRBJ2-7; D: -; V: TRBV7-9; size: -; CDR3: CASSLGGVVSYEQYF; DNA: TGTGCCAGCAGCTTAGGGGGGGTGGTGTCCTACGAGCAGTACTTC
J: TRBJ2-7; D: TRBD2; V: TRBV6-5; size: few; CDR3: CASRPRTSGYEQYF; DNA: TGTGCCAGCAGACCCCGGACTAGCGGCTACGAGCAGTACTTC
J: TRBJ1-2; D: -; V: TRBV7-9; size: few; CDR3: CASTSAIGGPFYGYTF; DNA: TGTGCCAGCACCTCCGCCATCGGAGGGCCTTTCTATGGCTACACCTTC
J: TRBJ2-2; D: TRBD2; V: TRBV27; size: -; CDR3: CASSFQRGLAVTGELFF; DNA: TGTGCCAGCAGTTTTCAGCGGGGACTAGCGGTCACCGGGGAGCTGTTTTTT
J: TRBJ1-2; D: TRBD1; V: TRBV12-3/TRBV12-4; size: -; CDR3: CASWDRSFYGYTF; DNA: TGTGCCAGCTGGGACAGATCTTTCTATGGCTACACCTTC
J: TRBJ1-1; D: -; V: TRBV5-4; size: -; CDR3: CASSSRNMNTEAFF; DNA: TGTGCCAGCAGCTCCAGAAACATGAACACTGAAGCTTTCTTT
J: TRBJ1-6; D: -; V: TRBV27; size: -; CDR3: CASRNQGLVNNSPLHF; DNA: TGTGCCAGCAGAAACCAGGGACTAGTGAATAATTCACCCCTCCACTTT
J: TRBJ1-1; D: TRBD1; V: TRBV5-1; size: -; CDR3: CASSWRTGAVGTEAFF; DNA: TGCGCCAGCAGCTGGAGGACAGGGGCGGTTGGCACTGAAGCTTTCTTT
J: TRBJ2-7; D: TRBD1; V: TRBV18; size: -; CDR3: CASSPGDRGEQYF; DNA: TGTGCCAGCTCACCAGGGGACAGGGGAGAGCAGTACTTC
J: TRBJ1-5; D: TRBD1; V: TRBV28; size: once; CDR3: CASSSDLRGQGAFQPQHF; DNA: TGTGCCAGCAGTTCTGACTTGAGGGGACAGGGGGCTTTTCAGCCCCAGCATTTT
J: TRBJ2-3; D: TRBD2; V: TRBV5-1; size: -; CDR3: CASSLISGGTDTQYF; DNA: TGCGCCAGCAGCTTAATTAGCGGGGGCACAGATACGCAGTATTTT
J: TRBJ2-7; D: -; V: TRBV6-6; size: -; CDR3: CASSYRLAYEQYF; DNA: TGTGCCAGCAGTTACAGGCTAGCCTACGAGCAGTACTTC
J: TRBJ1-1; D: -; V: TRBV9; size: -; CDR3: CASSDWAPPEAFF; DNA: TGTGCCAGCAGCGACTGGGCACCACCTGAAGCTTTCTTT
J: TRBJ2-3; D: -; V: TRBV19; size: -; CDR3: CASSSPGLRFADTQYF; DNA: TGTGCCAGTTCGAGCCCGGGACTGCGTTTTGCAGATACGCAGTATTTT
J: TRBJ1-2; D: -; V: TRBV10-1; size: -; CDR3: CASSEYAGSSYGYTF; DNA: TGCGCCAGCAGTGAGTACGCCGGTTCGTCCTATGGCTACACCTTC
J: TRBJ2-2; D: -; V: TRBV29-1; size: -; CDR3: CSPPKKTTTGELFF; DNA: TGCAGCCCTCCGAAGAAGACAACCACCGGGGAGCTGTTTTTT